The 21 T cell receptor beta chains presented below share a single source sample, sequenced in a study of T cells in Graves' hyperthyroidism and ophthalmopathy. RNA transcripts provided the source from which TCR beta CDR3 regions were amplified. The TCR CDR3 was amplified in a first-round RT-PCR using the HTBI primer set. A single record per CDR3 protein comes from TCRdb applying MiXCR to the multiplex PCR reads. The data show under 400,000 distinct CDR3 sequences, with roughly 20% seen just once and about 14% held by the top ten. Sample: blood. Every receptor here comes from a woman aged 40 to 49 with Graves' ophthalmopathy.

V usage is TRBV12-3 or TRBV12-4 and J usage is TRBJ2-3, with D possibly TRBD1 on 5 matching bases. The CDR3 is 12 residues long. V was cut by 7 bases and J by 0 bases, with 5 bases left in between. CDR3 DNA: TGTGCCAGCAAGGGGAGCACAGATACGCAGTATTTT. This encodes CASKGSTDTQYF.

This clonotype was observed at least ten times. This rearrangement joins TRBV28 to TRBJ1-1; D remains ambiguous. Looked up from germline, CDR1 is MDHEN and CDR2 is SYDVKM. V gave up 5 bases and J gave up 5 bases, with 12 bases separating them. CDR3 size: 13 residues. In nucleotides, the CDR3 is TGTGCCAGCAGTGGCTTTGGACGAACTGAAGCTTTCTTT. Translated, it gives CASSGFGRTEAFF.

The table lists this clonotype with many counts. This chain connects TRBV11-2 to TRBJ1-1; TRBD1 matches at 9 bases. With V trimmed by 4 bases and J by 3 bases, 12 bases remained unmatched. This CDR3 has 17 amino acids. Looked up from germline, CDR1 is SGHAT and CDR2 is FQNNGV. The CDR3 protein is CASSSGQGFSSHTEAFF. DNA of the CDR3: TGTGCCAGCAGCTCGGGACAGGGTTTTAGTAGTCACACTGAAGCTTTCTTT.

This clonotype was recorded many times. CDR3 in amino acids: CASSRAGTLNTEAFF. CDR3 coding DNA: TGTGCCAGCAGCCGAGCCGGGACACTAAACACTGAAGCTTTCTTT. The chain carries TRBV9 and TRBJ1-1; D perhaps matches TRBD1 (6 bases). Trimming shortened V by 4 bases and J by 2 bases, and 15 bases separated the two germline ends. The germline V gene has CDR1 SGDLS and CDR2 YYNGEE. The CDR3 sequence is 15 residues long.

This clonotype was picked up many times. The V gene is TRBV11-1, the J gene TRBJ1-1; D unresolved. Per the germline V gene, CDR1 is SGHAT and CDR2 is FQDESV (reference sequence). This CDR3 contains 18 residues. Trimming shortened V by 2 bases and J by 1 base, and 20 bases separated the two germline ends. Written as DNA, the CDR3 is TGTGCCAGCAGCTTATCTTGGGCGGCGGGAGGCCGGAACACTGAAGCTTTCTTT. Its protein is CASSLSWAAGGRNTEAFF.

This clonotype was detected only once. V and J are TRBV6-1 and TRBJ1-1, with 9 bases fitting TRBD1. The CDR3 is made up of 14 amino acids. Trimming took 6 bases from V and 5 from J; bases not matched to a gene: 7. Germline-derived CDR1 and CDR2 are MNHNS and SASEGT. CDR3 protein: CASRITGGDTEAFF. DNA for the CDR3: TGTGCCAGCAGAATAACAGGGGGCGATACTGAAGCTTTCTTT.

This clonotype was seen a few times. The chain's CDR3 is CASSQEWGYEQYF. The CDR3 DNA is TGCGCCAGCAGCCAAGAGTGGGGCTACGAGCAGTACTTC. This sequence joins TRBV4-3 and TRBJ2-7; D is ambiguous. The CDR3 has 13 amino acids. The V end lost 0 bases, the J end lost 3 bases, and 6 bases lay between the germline ends. Germline lookup yields CDR1 LGHNA and CDR2 YSLEER.

This clonotype was counted between two and nine times. This may be a read error, as it is one base from a much larger clone. The J gene is TRBJ1-2, the V gene TRBV6-1; D might be TRBD1 (6 bases). Germline CDR1 reads MNHNS; CDR2 reads SASEGT. Trimming left V 8 bases short and J 6 bases short, with 16 bases between. The CDR3 extends over 13 amino acids. CDR3: CASLLRAGDGYTF. DNA for the CDR3: TGTGCCAGCCTCCTCCGGGCAGGGGATGGCTACACCTTC.

This clonotype was recorded at least ten times. V and J are TRBV6-5 and TRBJ1-2, with TRBD1 identical over 9 bases. Germline values: CDR1 MNHEY, CDR2 SVGAGI. The CDR3 consists of 13 residues. Unmatched junction bases numbered 6, after V lost 6 bases and J lost 7 bases. This CDR3 reads CASRGQGYGGYTF. CDR3 in DNA: TGTGCCAGCAGGGGACAGGGCTATGGTGGCTACACCTTC.

This clonotype was seen ten or more times. V and J are TRBV6-2 or TRBV6-3 and TRBJ1-2, with D unclear. Germline lookup yields CDR1 MNHEY and CDR2 SVGEGT. The germline V and J ends were trimmed by 0 bases and 0 bases, with 11 bases remaining between them. The CDR3 contains 16 residues. The CDR3 DNA is TGTGCCAGCAGTTACTCGAGCGGAAAAGCTAACTATGGCTACACCTTC. The encoded protein is CASSYSSGKANYGYTF.

This clonotype was counted many times. The chain joins TRBV28 to TRBJ2-2; a possible D gene is TRBD2 (6 bases). V was cut by 3 bases and J by 3 bases, with 17 bases left in between. The CDR3 runs to 17 residues. Germline V gene data show CDR1 as MDHEN and CDR2 as SYDVKM. The CDR3 region is CASSFFGLRGYTGELFF. In DNA, the CDR3 is TGTGCCAGCAGTTTTTTCGGTCTGCGGGGCTACACCGGGGAGCTGTTTTTT.

This clonotype was observed many times. The chain carries TRBV29-1 and TRBJ2-1, with 10 bases lining up with TRBD1. Trimming at V came to 6 bases and at J to 4 bases, leaving 9 bases not matched to a gene. The CDR3 consists of 15 residues. Germline V gene data show CDR1 as SQVTM and CDR2 as ANQGSEA. CDR3 loop: CSVGDRGRIYNEQFF. In DNA, the CDR3 is TGCAGCGTCGGGGACAGGGGACGGATTTACAATGAGCAGTTCTTC.

This clonotype has at least ten counts. The J gene is TRBJ1-5, the V gene TRBV7-8, with D hard to call. With 2 bases removed from V and 8 bases from J, the gap between germline ends came to 7 bases. This CDR3 is 12 amino acids long. Germline CDR1 and CDR2: SGHVS and FQNEAQ. The CDR3 protein is CASSLPGKPQHF. The CDR3 coding sequence is TGTGCCAGCAGCTTACCCGGGAAGCCCCAGCATTTT. Full variable domain (rest looked up from reference TRBV7-8 and TRBJ1-5): GAGVSQSPRYKVAKRGQDVALRCDPISGHVSLFWYQQALGQGPEFLTYFQNEAQLDKSGLPSDRFFAERPEGSVSTLKIQRTQQEDSAVYLCASSLPGKPQHFGDGTRLSIL.

This clonotype was counted at least ten times. V usage is TRBV6-1 and J usage is TRBJ2-2; no definite D call. The CDR3 extends over 14 amino acids. Trimming removed 6 bases from V and 0 bases from J, with 8 bases in between. Germline loops: CDR1 MNHNS, CDR2 SASEGT. In nucleotides, the CDR3 is TGTGCCAGCAGAGGACGCCCGAACACCGGGGAGCTGTTTTTT. Translation gives CASRGRPNTGELFF.

This clonotype was detected ten times or more. This chain uses TRBV15 with TRBJ2-5; 8 positions match TRBD2. The CDR3 has 20 amino acids. V trimming: 6 bases; J trimming: 0 bases; junction bases outside the gene matches: 21. Germline V CDR1 and CDR2: LNHNV, YYDKDF (reference sequence). As DNA, the CDR3 is TGTGCCACCAGTATGGGCCCCGGGGCCCATGGGCGGGAGGACCAAGAGACCCAGTACTTC. Translated, it gives CATSMGPGAHGREDQETQYF.

V is TRBV6-5 and J is TRBJ2-7; D is uncertain. CDR1 MNHEY and CDR2 SVGAGI come from the germline V gene. CDR3 length: 13 amino acids. V lost 4 bases to trimming and J lost 3 bases, with 10 bases between them. The CDR3 DNA reads as TGTGCCAGCAGTTCGGCTCTCTTCTACGAGCAGTACTTC. Protein sequence: CASSSALFYEQYF.

This clonotype was observed many times. The rearrangement joins TRBV24-1 to TRBJ2-2, with a weak D call TRBD1 (8 bases). This CDR3 is 16 amino acids long. V gave up 6 bases and J gave up 6 bases, with 19 bases separating them. The germline V gene encodes CDR1 KGHDR and CDR2 SFDVKD. The CDR3 protein is CATSTSGTGAAGELFF. The CDR3, as DNA: TGTGCCACCAGTACCAGCGGGACAGGTGCGGCCGGGGAGCTGTTTTTT.

About this clonotype itself: A single base separates this from a much larger clone, so it may be a read error. The rearrangement uses TRBV30 and TRBJ2-7; 8 bases fit TRBD1. This CDR3 contains 15 residues. Germline V lookup: CDR1 GTSNPN, CDR2 SVGIG (reference sequence). CDR3 sequence (DNA): TGTGCCCGGAGAGCCACCGGGACAGGAACCTACGAGCAGTACTTC. This gives the protein CARRATGTGTYEQYF. The full variable domain, in which reference TRBV30 and TRBJ2-7 provide the parts outside the CDR3, is SQTIHQWPATLVQPVGSPLSLECTVEGTSNPNLYWYRQAAGRGLQLLFYSVGIGQISSEVPQNLSASRPQDRQFILSSKKLLLSDSGFYLCARRATGTGTYEQYFGPGTRLTVT.

This clonotype has a count of ten or more. This sequence joins TRBV6-1 and TRBJ1-6; tentative D call: TRBD1 (6 bases). The germline V gene encodes CDR1 MNHNS and CDR2 SASEGT. Deletions cut 6 bases from V and 1 base from J, with 10 bases between. The CDR3 is made up of 15 amino acids. The CDR3 sequence is CASSEGGSYNSPLHF. The CDR3 DNA sequence: TGTGCCAGCAGCGAGGGGGGATCCTATAATTCACCCCTCCACTTT.

The sample holds many counts of this clonotype. The chain employs TRBV5-1 and TRBJ2-2; D is ambiguous. V lost 0 bases to trimming and J lost 8 bases, with 11 bases between them. Germline V lookup: CDR1 SGHRS, CDR2 YFSETQ. This CDR3 has 14 residues. CDR3 protein: CASSLEVGRGELFF. Here the CDR3 DNA reads TGCGCCAGCAGCTTGGAAGTGGGCAGGGGGGAGCTGTTTTTT.

This clonotype has a count of ten or more. The chain uses TRBV6-4 and TRBJ1-3, with 10 bases aligning to TRBD1. The CDR3 length is 16 residues. From germline, CDR1 is MRHNA and CDR2 SNTAGT. V dropped 0 bases and J dropped 2; count of bases not matched to a gene: 1. The CDR3 protein is CASSDSTGGTGNTIYF. For the CDR3, the DNA is TGTGCCAGCAGTGACTCGACAGGGGGCACTGGAAACACCATATATTTT.